This T cell receptor beta chain came from a study of T-cell reconstitution after alpha-beta-depleted transplantation in children. Study conclusions and caveats: Surviving recipient T cells and thymic progenitors accounted for the high day-60 TCRbeta diversity observed in some patients. At one year after transplant, newly produced T cells mostly accounted for T-cell counts and diversity. Roughly two months post-transplant, alpha-beta T cells reportedly originated from several hundred graft clones that had expanded.

Unique molecular identifiers were incorporated during preparation of the TCRbeta library. TCRdb processed the PCR reads anew with MiXCR; each CDR3 protein has one entry. The repertoire holds roughly 52,000 distinct CDR3 sequences, with more than 5% as singletons. V was pared by 5 bases and J by 9 bases, with 8 bases of the junction left unmatched. Germline CDR1 SGHTA, CDR2 FQGNSA. The CDR3 has 15 residues. This clonotype was recorded at least ten times. What it binds is not known. The sequence was obtained from a female patient between 2 and 10 years old who had a stem cell transplant for aplastic anemia, so the T cells may come from the graft donor. The V and J genes are TRBV7-2 and TRBJ2-1, with 12 nucleotides matching TRBD2. The sequenced sample was PBMCs, mostly from graft donor cells, obtained 60 days after TCRalphabeta/CD19-depleted stem cell transplant. Here the CDR3 reads CASSPTSGRLIEQFF. DNA for the CDR3: TGTGCCAGCAGCCCGACTAGCGGGAGATTGATTGAGCAGTTCTTC.